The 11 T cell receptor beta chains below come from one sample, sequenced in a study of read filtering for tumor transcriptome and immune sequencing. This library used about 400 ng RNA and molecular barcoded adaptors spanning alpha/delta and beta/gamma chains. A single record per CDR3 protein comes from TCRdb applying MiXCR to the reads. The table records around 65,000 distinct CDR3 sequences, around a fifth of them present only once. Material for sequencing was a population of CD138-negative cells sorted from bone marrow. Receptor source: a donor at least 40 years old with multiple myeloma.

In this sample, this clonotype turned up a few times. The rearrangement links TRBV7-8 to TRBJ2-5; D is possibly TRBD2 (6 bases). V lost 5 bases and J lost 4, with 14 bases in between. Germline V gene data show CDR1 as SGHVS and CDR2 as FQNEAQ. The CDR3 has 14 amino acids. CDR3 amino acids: CASSRDSPIETQYF. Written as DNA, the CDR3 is TGTGCCAGCAGCAGGGACTCCCCCATAGAGACCCAGTACTTC.

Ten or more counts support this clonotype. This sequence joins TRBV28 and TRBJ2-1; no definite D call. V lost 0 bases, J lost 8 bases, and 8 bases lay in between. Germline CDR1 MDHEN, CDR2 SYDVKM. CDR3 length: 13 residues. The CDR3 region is CASSLWTSHEQFF. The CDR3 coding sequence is TGTGCCAGCAGTTTATGGACGTCCCATGAGCAGTTCTTC.

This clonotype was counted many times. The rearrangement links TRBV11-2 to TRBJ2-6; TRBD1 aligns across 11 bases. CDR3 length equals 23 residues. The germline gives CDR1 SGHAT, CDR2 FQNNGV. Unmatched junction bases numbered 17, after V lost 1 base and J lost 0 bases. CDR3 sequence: CASSLGRGQGAPGEVSGANVLTF. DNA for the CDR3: TGTGCCAGCAGCTTAGGCCGAGGACAGGGGGCTCCCGGAGAGGTCTCTGGGGCCAACGTCCTGACTTTC.

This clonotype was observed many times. The CDR3 loop reads CASSITGQLYEQYF. The CDR3 bases are TGTGCCAGTAGTATAACGGGACAACTCTACGAGCAGTACTTC. The chain couples TRBV19 to TRBJ2-7, with D tentatively TRBD1 (6 bases). The CDR3 covers 14 residues. V was clipped by 2 bases and J by 3 bases, with 11 bases between them. Germline V gene lookup returns CDR1 LNHDA and CDR2 SQIVND (reference sequence).

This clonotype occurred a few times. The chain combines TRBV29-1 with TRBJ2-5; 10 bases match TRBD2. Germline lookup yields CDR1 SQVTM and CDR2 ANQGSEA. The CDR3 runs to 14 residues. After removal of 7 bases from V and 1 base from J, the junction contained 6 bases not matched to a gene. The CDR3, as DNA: TGCAGCGGGTCCATAGCGGGGGGCCAAGAGACCCAGTACTTC. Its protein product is CSGSIAGGQETQYF.

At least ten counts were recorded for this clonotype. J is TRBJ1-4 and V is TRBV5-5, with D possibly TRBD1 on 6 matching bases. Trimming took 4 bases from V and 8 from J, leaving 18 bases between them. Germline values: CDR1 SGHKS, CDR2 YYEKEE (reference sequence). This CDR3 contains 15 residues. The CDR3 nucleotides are TGTGCCAGCAGCCTACCGACAGGCGGAATGGAAAAACTGTTTTTT. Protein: CASSLPTGGMEKLFF.

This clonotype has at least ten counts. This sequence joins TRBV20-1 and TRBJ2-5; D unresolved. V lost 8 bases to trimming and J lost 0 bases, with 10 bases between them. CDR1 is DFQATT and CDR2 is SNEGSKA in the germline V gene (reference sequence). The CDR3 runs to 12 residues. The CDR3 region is CSPAGYQETQYF. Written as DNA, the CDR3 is TGCAGTCCCGCCGGGTACCAAGAGACCCAGTACTTC.

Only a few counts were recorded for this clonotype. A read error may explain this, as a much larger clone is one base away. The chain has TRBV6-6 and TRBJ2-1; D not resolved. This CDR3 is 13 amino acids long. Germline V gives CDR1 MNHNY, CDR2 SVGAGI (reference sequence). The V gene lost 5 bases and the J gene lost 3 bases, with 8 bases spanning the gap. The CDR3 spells CASSPGSYNEQFF. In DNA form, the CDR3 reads TGTGCCAGCAGTCCGGGCAGCTACAATGAGCAGTTCTTC.

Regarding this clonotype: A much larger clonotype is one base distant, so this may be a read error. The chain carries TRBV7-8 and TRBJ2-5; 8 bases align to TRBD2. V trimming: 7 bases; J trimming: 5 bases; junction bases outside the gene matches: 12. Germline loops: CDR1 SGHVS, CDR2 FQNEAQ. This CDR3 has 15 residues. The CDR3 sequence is CASTPRSGKWETQYF. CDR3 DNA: TGTGCCAGCACCCCCCGTAGCGGGAAGTGGGAGACCCAGTACTTC.

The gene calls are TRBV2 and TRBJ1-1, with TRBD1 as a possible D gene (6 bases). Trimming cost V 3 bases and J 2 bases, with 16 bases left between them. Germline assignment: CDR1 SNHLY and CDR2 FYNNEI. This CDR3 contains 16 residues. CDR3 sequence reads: CASSEASGAKNTEAFF. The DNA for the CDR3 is TGTGCCAGCAGTGAGGCTTCGGGGGCCAAAAACACTGAAGCTTTCTTT.

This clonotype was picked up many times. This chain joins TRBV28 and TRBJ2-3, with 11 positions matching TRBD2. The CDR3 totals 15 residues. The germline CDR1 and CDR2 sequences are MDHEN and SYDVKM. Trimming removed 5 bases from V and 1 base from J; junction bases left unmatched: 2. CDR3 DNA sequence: TGTGCCAGCAGTCTTAGCGGGAGGGGCACAGATACGCAGTATTTT. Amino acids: CASSLSGRGTDTQYF.